This T cell receptor beta chain originates from a study of blood T cell repertoires in COVID-19. Overall study context: Both acute and convalescent COVID-19 samples were obtained from the United States, Italy and Spain.

This clone was picked up a small number of times. The V and J ends lost 9 bases and 0 bases, in that order; junction bases with no gene match: 10. The CDR3 length is 16 residues. Germline V gene data show CDR1 as LNHDA and CDR2 as SQIVND (reference sequence). Sequencing used immunoSEQ multiplex PCR; TCRdb keeps in-frame clones, though not all of them. The sample has 120,000 to 150,000 clones; roughly 82% are singletons. This chain uses TRBV19 with TRBJ1-4; 7 positions match TRBD1. Source material: peripheral blood. The TCR originated in a woman in her fifties or sixties in a cohort sampled during active or convalescent COVID-19. The DNA of the CDR3 is TGTGCCAGCACCCGACAGGGAGTGGCAACTAATGAAAAACTGTTTTTT. Amino acids: CASTRQGVATNEKLFF. The entire variable domain, with the rest obtained from reference TRBV19 and TRBJ1-4, is as follows: DGGITQSPKYLFRKEGQNVTLSCEQNLNHDAMYWYRQDPGQGLRLIYYSQIVNDFQKGDIAEGYSVSREKKESFPLTVTSAQKNPTAFYLCASTRQGVATNEKLFFGSGTQLSVL.